This is a list of T cell receptor beta chains from one sample in a study of blood T cell repertoires in COVID-19. The method was immunoSEQ multiplex PCR; TCRdb's version includes in-frame clones alone and lacks a portion of them. The profile shows 200,000 to 250,000 clones, around four fifths of them singletons. Sequenced sample: peripheral blood. The receptors originated from a man aged 30 to 39 who had recovered from COVID-19. The CDR3 runs from the conserved cysteine through the conserved F or W. Only some rows state a clone size, as once, few, many or a class for expanded clones.

.	TRBV9	CASSVSGATEAFF
.	TRBV4-1	CASTRGQGGTGELFF
.	TRBV12-5	CASGLQSPDYNTEAFF
.	TRBV9	CASSARAGGANVLTF
.	TRBV15	CATSWTENTEAFF
.	TRBV7-9	CASSSGVATDTQYF
.	TRBV6-4	CASSDSAGGPDEQFF
.	TRBV19	CASSADGRVGGQETQYF
.	TRBV19	CASSNLVGGAFF
.	TRBV7-3	CASSPSRPSGGFGEQFF
few	TRBV4-2	CASSQGPGQGNEQFF
.	TRBV7-6	CASTPGGHEQFF
.	TRBV4-1	CASSQEAGDEKLFF
few	TRBV4-2	CASSQVLGFRSGNTIYF
.	TRBV7-9	CASSLVAYAPQSQYTEAFF
.	TRBV25-1	CASSDAQENIQYF
many	TRBV21-1	CASSKEALIEADTQYF
few	TRBV5-1	CASSQGQGAGEAFF
.	TRBV5-1	CASSLEGATNEKLFF
.	TRBV4-1	CASSPSGTTYNEQFF
once	TRBV28	CASFKGAEDTQYF
.	TRBV6-5	CATGTVTDTQYF
.	TRBV6-1	CASSEEEAGGNTEAFF
.	TRBV11-2	CASSTGQNNQPQHF